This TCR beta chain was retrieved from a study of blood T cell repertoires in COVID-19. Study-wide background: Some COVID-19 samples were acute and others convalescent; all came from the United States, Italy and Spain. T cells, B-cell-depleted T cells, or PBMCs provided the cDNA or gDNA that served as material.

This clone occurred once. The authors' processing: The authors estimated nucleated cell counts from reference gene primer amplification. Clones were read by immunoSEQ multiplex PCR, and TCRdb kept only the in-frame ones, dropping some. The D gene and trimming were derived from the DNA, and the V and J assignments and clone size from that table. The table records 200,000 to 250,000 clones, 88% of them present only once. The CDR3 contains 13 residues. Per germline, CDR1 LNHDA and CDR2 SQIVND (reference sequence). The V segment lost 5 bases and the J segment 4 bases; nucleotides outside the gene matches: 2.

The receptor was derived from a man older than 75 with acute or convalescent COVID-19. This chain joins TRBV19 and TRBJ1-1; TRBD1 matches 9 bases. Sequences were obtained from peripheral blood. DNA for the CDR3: TGTGCCAGTAGTCTGACAGGGGGCACTGAAGCTTTCTTT. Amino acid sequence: CASSLTGGTEAFF.